This T cell receptor beta chain comes out of a study of cytomegalovirus exposure and HLA in healthy donors. The CDR3 is 16 amino acids. Trimming took 5 bases from V and 4 from J; bases not matched to a gene: 13. Germline lookup yields CDR1 SGHVS and CDR2 FNYEAQ. Both 60 Vbeta primers and 13 Jbeta primers went into the PCR. TCRdb's table, derived via immunoSEQ multiplex PCR, lists solely in-frame clones and lacks some. The specimen's table records just over 40,000 clones. The sample taken for sequencing was PBMCs. The TCR comes from a man aged 25-45 years in good health and CMV-seronegative. The chain employs TRBV7-6 and TRBJ2-7; the match to TRBD1 covers 8 bases. The CDR3 nucleotides are TGTGCCAGCAGCGTTTCGACAGGGGCGCAGGGATACGAGCAGTACTTC. Amino acid sequence: CASSVSTGAQGYEQYF.